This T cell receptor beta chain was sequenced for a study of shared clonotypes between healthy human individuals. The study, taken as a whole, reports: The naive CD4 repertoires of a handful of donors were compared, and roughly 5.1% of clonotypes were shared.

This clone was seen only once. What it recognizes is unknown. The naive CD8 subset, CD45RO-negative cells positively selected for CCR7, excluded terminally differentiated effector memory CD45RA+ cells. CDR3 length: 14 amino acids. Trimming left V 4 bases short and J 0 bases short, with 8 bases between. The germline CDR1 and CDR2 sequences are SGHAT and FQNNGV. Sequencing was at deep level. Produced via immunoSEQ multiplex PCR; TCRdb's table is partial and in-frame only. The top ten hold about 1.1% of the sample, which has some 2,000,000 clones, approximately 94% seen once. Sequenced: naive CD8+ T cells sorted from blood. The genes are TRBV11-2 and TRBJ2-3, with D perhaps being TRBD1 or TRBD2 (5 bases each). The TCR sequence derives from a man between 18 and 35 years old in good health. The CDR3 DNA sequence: TGTGCCAGCAGCTGGGACCCCAGCACAGATACGCAGTATTTT. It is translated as CASSWDPSTDTQYF.